Given below is one TCR beta chain in context. The data were produced by immunoSEQ multiplex PCR, yet TCRdb's version contains in-frame clones alone and is incomplete. This sample carries approximately 47,000 clones, 92% of them seen once, and the ten largest clones take 5.5% to 8.5%. J lost 8 bases, V lost 1 base, and 3 bases had no gene match. This CDR3 comprises 15 residues. The germline gives CDR1 SEHNR, CDR2 FQNEAQ (reference sequence). The sample originates from a study of OX40 agonist ivuxolimab in advanced cancers. The gene calls are TRBV7-9 and TRBJ2-3; 13 bases map to TRBD2. The TCR comes from an adult with an advanced solid tumor such as melanoma, head and neck, liver or kidney cancer. Sequencing used CD4+ or CD8+ T cells sorted from blood, obtained in a trial of the OX40 agonist ivuxolimab. This CDR3 is CASSLVGLAGATQYF. CDR3 bases: TGTGCCAGCAGCTTAGTTGGACTAGCGGGGGCTACGCAGTATTTT. The whole variable domain, remainder taken from reference TRBV7-9 and TRBJ2-3, is DTGVSQNPRHKITKRGQNVTFRCDPISEHNRLYWYRQTLGQGPEFLTYFQNEAQLEKSRLLSDRFSAERPKGSFSTLEIQRTEQGDSAMYLCASSLVGLAGATQYFGPGTRLTVL.